This T cell receptor beta chain was identified in a study of blood T cell repertoires in COVID-19. Turning to the study itself: From T cells, B-cell-depleted T cells, or PBMCs came the material, which was cDNA or gDNA.

CDR3 length: 15 residues. Trimming took 4 bases from V and 3 from J, leaving 18 bases between them. Germline lookup yields CDR1 GTSNPN and CDR2 SVGIG (reference sequence). Libraries were prepared by immunoSEQ multiplex PCR; TCRdb keeps only in-frame clonotypes and omits some of them. The sample records 140,000 to 150,000 clones, about four fifths being singletons. The chain couples TRBV30 to TRBJ2-5, with D possibly matching TRBD2 (6 bases). Sequencing used PBMCs or T cells enriched from blood (not recorded which). The origin of this receptor is a woman between 45 and 60 years old who had been exposed to COVID-19. Here the CDR3 reads CAWTTLGGRKETQYF. In DNA form, the CDR3 reads TGTGCCTGGACCACACTCGGAGGGAGAAAAGAGACCCAGTACTTC.